The 20 T cell receptor beta chains below all came from one sample that was sequenced in a study of OX40 agonist ivuxolimab in advanced cancers. TCRdb keeps only in-frame clones here, not all; method: immunoSEQ multiplex PCR. The sample lists around 72,000 clones; approximately 78% were seen once. This material consisted of CD4+ or CD8+ T cells sorted from blood, taken in a trial of the OX40 agonist ivuxolimab. The receptor set was obtained from an adult with an advanced solid tumor such as melanoma, head and neck, liver or kidney cancer.

This chain connects TRBV7-7 to TRBJ2-5; possible D gene TRBD2, 5 bases. The V and J ends lost 4 bases and 5 bases respectively, with 11 bases between them. Looked up from germline, CDR1 is SSHAT and CDR2 is FNYEAQ (reference sequence). This CDR3 has 13 residues. The CDR3 nucleotides read TGTGCCAGCAGCTCCCCGGGGAAGGAGACCCAGTACTTC. Translating gives CASSSPGKETQYF.

The J gene is TRBJ2-5, the V gene TRBV5-6; TRBD1 matches 10 bases. Looked up from germline, CDR1 is SGHDT and CDR2 is YYEEEE. This CDR3 contains 15 residues. The ends lost 5 bases at V and 3 bases at J; junction bases unmatched: 7. CDR3 sequence reads: CASSAWTGGKETQYF. The CDR3, as DNA: TGTGCCAGCAGTGCCTGGACAGGGGGAAAAGAGACCCAGTACTTC.

J is TRBJ2-3 and V is TRBV9; 11 positions match TRBD1. Trimming at V came to 0 bases and at J to 5 bases, leaving 5 bases not matched to a gene. CDR1 is SGDLS and CDR2 is YYNGEE in the germline V gene. The CDR3 length is 16 residues. The CDR3 reads CASSVEWTGGVDTQYF. CDR3 DNA: TGTGCCAGCAGCGTAGAGTGGACAGGGGGCGTAGATACGCAGTATTTT.

The V and J genes are TRBV5-1 and TRBJ1-1; 12 nucleotides agree with TRBD1. The germline V gene has CDR1 SGHRS and CDR2 YFSETQ. V dropped 4 bases and J dropped 4; count of bases not matched to a gene: 17. The CDR3 contains 19 residues. The CDR3 protein is CASSHTGTGGLIGSTEAFF. The CDR3 nucleotides are TGCGCCAGCAGCCATACCGGGACAGGGGGCCTTATAGGGTCCACTGAAGCTTTCTTT.

This clone came up many times. This chain links TRBV2 with TRBJ1-5, with D possibly TRBD1 on 5 matching bases. The germline V and J ends were trimmed by 3 bases and 7 bases, with 13 bases remaining between them. The CDR3 totals 14 residues. In germline, CDR1 is SNHLY, CDR2 FYNNEI. In DNA form, the CDR3 reads TGTGCCAGCAGTGATGGGCAGGGTAGACAGCCCCAGCATTTT. This codes for CASSDGQGRQPQHF. Combining the CDR3 with reference TRBV2 and TRBJ1-5 gives the whole variable domain EPEVTQTPSHQVTQMGQEVILRCVPISNHLYFYWYRQILGQKVEFLVSFYNNEISEKSEIFDDQFSVERPDGSNFTLKIRSTKLEDSAMYFCASSDGQGRQPQHFGDGTRLSIL.

V gene TRBV2 combines with J gene TRBJ1-1; TRBD1 might be the D (5 bases). CDR1 and CDR2 (germline): SNHLY, FYNNEI. Trimming stripped 10 bases from V and 5 bases from J, with 17 bases between. The CDR3 sequence is 13 residues long. CDR3 sequence: CANTRNGGTEAFF. CDR3 nucleotides: TGTGCCAACACCCGAAACGGGGGTACTGAAGCTTTCTTT.

This clone has just one count. The chain is built from TRBV7-6 and TRBJ1-4; TRBD1 matches 9 bases. CDR1 SGHVS and CDR2 FNYEAQ come from the germline V gene. The CDR3 is 15 residues long. Trimming took 1 base from V and 6 from J; bases not matched to a gene: 3. The CDR3 nucleotides read TGTGCCAGCAGCTTAGGTGGACAGGGGTATGAAAAACTGTTTTTT. Its protein product is CASSLGGQGYEKLFF.

The chain links TRBV19 to TRBJ2-5, with D perhaps being TRBD1 or TRBD2 (5 bases each). This CDR3 is 12 amino acids long. Germline V gene lookup returns CDR1 LNHDA and CDR2 SQIVND (reference sequence). Trimming took 4 bases from V and 7 from J, leaving 10 bases between them. The CDR3 reads CASSTRAGTQYF. CDR3 coding DNA: TGTGCCAGTAGTACCAGGGCGGGGACCCAGTACTTC.

This chain uses TRBV7-7 with TRBJ1-5; D perhaps matches TRBD1 (5 bases). There are 19 residues in the CDR3. Germline V lookup: CDR1 SSHAT, CDR2 FNYEAQ (reference sequence). Trimming removed 3 bases from V and 1 base from J, with 22 bases in between. CDR3 protein: CASSFGRPGRRISNQPQHF. For the CDR3, the DNA is TGTGCCAGCAGCTTCGGGCGCCCAGGGCGCCGGATCAGCAATCAGCCCCAGCATTTT.

This chain uses TRBV6-6 with TRBJ2-3; 7 bases align to TRBD2. The trim removed 5 bases at V and 0 bases at J, leaving 8 bases unmatched. This CDR3 contains 16 residues. Germline CDR1 and CDR2: MNHNY and SVGAGI (reference sequence). CDR3: CASSPGLVGSTDTQYF. Written as DNA, the CDR3 is TGTGCCAGCAGTCCCGGACTAGTCGGTAGCACAGATACGCAGTATTTT.

The gene calls are TRBV18 and TRBJ1-1; D perhaps matches TRBD1 (6 bases). CDR3 size: 13 residues. Germline V gene sequence: CDR1 KGHSH, CDR2 LQKENI. Trimming cost V 6 bases and J 6 bases, with 14 bases left between them. CDR3 residues: CASSVQGAAEAFF. The CDR3 nucleotides read TGTGCCAGCTCGGTACAGGGAGCTGCTGAAGCTTTCTTT.

The chain's CDR3 is CSVLAGGYEQYF. The CDR3 region has the DNA TGCAGCGTCTTAGCGGGAGGGTACGAGCAGTACTTC. The gene calls are TRBV29-1 and TRBJ2-7, with 11 bases matching TRBD2. Germline V gene sequence: CDR1 SQVTM, CDR2 ANQGSEA. Germline trimming cut 6 bases from V and 4 bases from J; bases unmatched to any gene: 2. The CDR3 has 12 residues.

This CDR3 reads CASSAGTSGRAYF. The DNA for the CDR3 is TGTGCCAGTAGTGCTGGGACTAGCGGGAGAGCGTATTTT. This rearrangement joins TRBV19 to TRBJ2-3; 14 nucleotides match TRBD2. Trimming cost V 5 bases and J 14 bases; bases outside gene matches: 6. CDR3 length equals 13 residues. Germline V gives CDR1 LNHDA, CDR2 SQIVND (reference sequence).

The V gene is TRBV28, the J gene TRBJ2-1, with 12 bases matching TRBD1. The J segment lost 6 bases and the V segment lost 2 bases, leaving 2 bases of the junction unmatched. CDR1 MDHEN and CDR2 SYDVKM come from the germline V gene. The CDR3 totals 15 residues. The CDR3 DNA follows: TGTGCCAGCAGTTTAAGGGACAGGGGGCGCAATGAGCAGTTCTTC. Residues: CASSLRDRGRNEQFF.

This chain connects TRBV29-1 to TRBJ1-2; 7 nucleotides agree with TRBD1. The J segment lost 5 bases and the V segment lost 7 bases, leaving 10 bases of the junction unmatched. The CDR3 covers 13 residues. Germline CDR1 SQVTM, CDR2 ANQGSEA. The CDR3 reads CSGSIRDSYGYTF. CDR3 bases: TGCAGCGGATCTATCCGGGACAGTTATGGCTACACCTTC.

This sequence joins TRBV29-1 and TRBJ2-5; 7 positions agree with TRBD1. Germline V gene data show CDR1 as SQVTM and CDR2 as ANQGSEA. The CDR3 sequence is 12 residues long. Trimming at V came to 7 bases and at J to 1 base, leaving 3 bases not matched to a gene. The CDR3 DNA sequence: TGCAGCGCGTACAGGGGCCAAGAGACCCAGTACTTC. Translation: CSAYRGQETQYF. The full variable domain, its missing parts supplied by reference TRBV29-1 and TRBJ2-5, is SAVISQKPSRDICQRGTSLTIQCQVDSQVTMMFWYRQQPGQSLTLIATANQGSEATYESGFVIDKFPISRPNLTFSTLTVSNMSPEDSSIYLCSAYRGQETQYFGPGTRLLVL.

In its sample, this clone was seen a few times. This chain uses TRBV7-2 with TRBJ2-7; 7 bases agree with TRBD2. With 4 bases clipped from V and 9 bases from J, the junction kept 18 bases outside the gene matches. CDR1 is SGHTA, CDR2 FQGNSA, per germline. The CDR3 spans 16 residues. The CDR3: CASSSLGGRGGVGQYF. The CDR3 DNA reads as TGTGCCAGCAGCTCCCTGGGAGGGAGGGGAGGGGTCGGGCAGTACTTC.

This rearrangement joins TRBV25-1 to TRBJ1-1; D is unresolved. From germline, CDR1 is MGHDK and CDR2 SYGVNS. The V end lost 5 bases, the J end lost 1 base, and 8 bases lay between the germline ends. The CDR3 is 13 amino acids. CDR3 nucleotide sequence: TGTGCCAGCAGTAGCCGGGAGAACACTGAAGCTTTCTTT. It encodes CASSSRENTEAFF.

This clone occurred once. The chain recombines TRBV28 with TRBJ2-7, with D perhaps TRBD1 or TRBD2 (5 bases each). V was trimmed by 7 bases and J by 5 bases, leaving 18 bases between them. The CDR3 length is 14 residues. Germline V gene sequence: CDR1 MDHEN, CDR2 SYDVKM. CDR3 protein: CASIEGVRGHEQYF. For the CDR3, the DNA is TGTGCCAGCATTGAAGGGGTACGAGGGCACGAGCAGTACTTC.

The chain links TRBV5-6 to TRBJ2-5, with no clear D. The CDR3 is 14 residues long. Germline V gene data show CDR1 as SGHDT and CDR2 as YYEEEE. V was cut by 0 bases and J by 0 bases, with 6 bases left in between. The CDR3 spells CASSLAGYQETQYF. CDR3 nucleotide sequence: TGTGCCAGCAGCTTGGCCGGGTACCAAGAGACCCAGTACTTC. The whole variable domain, remainder taken from reference TRBV5-6 and TRBJ2-5, is DAGVTQSPTHLIKTRGQQVTLRCSPKSGHDTVSWYQQALGQGPQFIFQYYEEEERQRGNFPDRFSGHQFPNYSSELNVNALLLGDSALYLCASSLAGYQETQYFGPGTRLLVL.